This is a list of T cell receptor beta chains from one sample in a study of blood T cells in healthy people across ages. TCRdb reanalysed the 5' RACE reads using MiXCR and keeps one entry per CDR3 protein. The data contain around 990,000 distinct CDR3 sequences, 35% to 40% of them singletons. Sequencing was done on a sample of blood. These receptors were taken from a young man in good health. CDR3s include the opening cysteine and the closing phenylalanine or tryptophan. The order of the fields is J gene, clone size, V gene, D gene, CDR3 protein, CDR3 DNA. A D gene is named only where the DNA matches it firmly. Size values are once, few and many counts, or a class for expanded clones, and some rows have none.

TRBJ2-1 NA TRBV2 NA CASSEALRMCEQFF TGTGCCAGCAGTGAAGCGCTTCGGATGTGTGAGCAGTTCTTC
TRBJ1-1 NA TRBV20-1 NA CSAFDNGPNTEAFF TGCAGTGCTTTCGACAACGGGCCTAACACTGAAGCTTTCTTT
TRBJ2-2 NA TRBV24-1 NA CATSSSGLNTGELFF TGTGCCACCAGTTCAAGCGGTCTGAACACCGGGGAGCTGTTTTTT
TRBJ1-2 NA TRBV20-1 TRBD1 CSALGGLGGSGYTF TGCAGTGCTCTAGGTGGCTTAGGGGGCTCTGGCTACACCTTC
TRBJ1-5 NA TRBV9 NA CASSPGGYQPQHF TGTGCCAGCAGCCCCGGGGGTTATCAGCCCCAGCATTTT
TRBJ2-1 NA TRBV7-9 NA CASSLGAGYNEQFF TGTGCCAGCAGCTTAGGAGCGGGCTACAATGAGCAGTTCTTC
TRBJ1-2 NA TRBV2 TRBD1 CASSGWTGLYYGYTF TGTGCCAGCAGTGGGTGGACAGGGCTATACTATGGCTACACCTTC
TRBJ2-1 NA TRBV7-9 TRBD2 CASSPRTSGGSLSSYNEQFF TGTGCCAGCAGCCCCCGGACTAGCGGGGGGTCCCTGAGCTCCTACAATGAGCAGTTCTTC
TRBJ1-2 NA TRBV20-1 TRBD1 CSAKSGTGIGYTF TGCAGTGCAAAATCCGGGACAGGAATAGGCTACACCTTC
TRBJ1-1 once TRBV6-5 NA CASSYSEELNTEAFF TGTGCCAGCAGTTACTCTGAGGAGTTGAACACTGAAGCTTTCTTT
TRBJ2-1 NA TRBV12-3/TRBV12-4 TRBD2 CASSFRTSGPYNEQFF TGTGCCAGCAGTTTTAGGACTAGCGGGCCTTACAATGAGCAGTTCTTC